This entry lists 11 T cell receptor beta chains sequenced from one sample in a study of OX40 agonist ivuxolimab in advanced cancers. The method was immunoSEQ multiplex PCR; TCRdb's version includes in-frame clones alone and lacks a portion of them. The sample contains about 95,000 clones, around 85% of which appear only once. The sequencing used CD4+ or CD8+ T cells sorted from blood, collected in a trial of the OX40 agonist ivuxolimab. These TCRs come from an adult with an advanced solid tumor such as melanoma, head and neck, liver or kidney cancer.

V is TRBV5-5 and J is TRBJ1-2; possibly TRBD1 for D (6 bases). V was shortened by 6 bases and J by 2 bases, with 23 bases between the two germline ends. The CDR3 has 17 residues. Germline V lookup: CDR1 SGHKS, CDR2 YYEKEE (reference sequence). The CDR3 sequence is CASTPWWVQGGNYGYTF. CDR3 DNA: TGTGCCAGCACCCCGTGGTGGGTACAGGGCGGCAACTATGGCTACACCTTC.

The CDR3 protein is CASSLDRPGANVLTF. The CDR3 DNA is TGCGCCAGCAGCCTGGACAGGCCTGGGGCCAACGTCCTGACTTTC. This chain uses TRBV5-1 with TRBJ2-6; 7 bases map to TRBD1. This CDR3 contains 15 residues. Per the germline V gene, CDR1 is SGHRS and CDR2 is YFSETQ. J was trimmed by 2 bases and V by 4 bases; bases with no gene match: 3.

This chain uses TRBV18 with TRBJ2-7; 11 bases match TRBD2. CDR1 is KGHSH and CDR2 is LQKENI in the germline V gene. V lost 6 bases to trimming and J lost 0 bases; unmatched junction nucleotides: 4. The CDR3 has 15 residues. CDR3: CASSAGTSGSYEQYF. The CDR3 nucleotides read TGTGCCAGCTCGGCAGGGACTAGCGGCTCCTACGAGCAGTACTTC.

This chain joins TRBV19 and TRBJ2-2; D remains unclear. CDR1 is LNHDA, CDR2 SQIVND, per germline (reference sequence). V shed 3 bases and J shed 2 bases, with 1 base lying between them. CDR3 length equals 12 residues. As DNA, the CDR3 is TGTGCCAGTAGTATCAACACCGGGGAGCTGTTTTTT. Its translation: CASSINTGELFF.

The chain has TRBV27 and TRBJ2-1; D assignment may be TRBD1 or TRBD2 (5 bases each). V was shortened by 5 bases and J by 7 bases, with 12 bases between the two germline ends. Per germline, CDR1 MNHEY and CDR2 SMNVEV (reference sequence). The CDR3 sequence is 13 residues long. CDR3 sequence (DNA): TGTGCCAGCAGTAGGGACCTCGCTAATGAGCAGTTCTTC. It yields the protein CASSRDLANEQFF.

A note on this clone: The junction departs from the called germline gene at one end, perhaps through a read error. The rearrangement links TRBV7-7 to TRBJ2-1; 8 bases are a match to TRBD1. Germline-derived CDR1 and CDR2 are SSHAT and FNYEAQ (reference sequence). The CDR3 extends over 14 amino acids. CDR3 sequence (DNA): TGTGCTAGCAGCTTGGACAGGGTGGACAATGAGCAGTTCTTC. Encoded protein: CASSLDRVDNEQFF.

The chain combines TRBV2 with TRBJ1-1; D is perhaps TRBD1 (5 bases). Between the trimmed V and J ends, which lost 6 bases and 7 bases, there was a span of 12 bases. The germline V gene encodes CDR1 SNHLY and CDR2 FYNNEI. The CDR3 totals 12 residues. The CDR3 region has the DNA TGTGCCAGCAGCCGACAAGGGGATGAAGCTTTCTTT. This gives the protein CASSRQGDEAFF.

The chain links TRBV19 to TRBJ1-1; 7 nucleotides agree with TRBD1. Germline V gives CDR1 LNHDA, CDR2 SQIVND (reference sequence). The length of the CDR3 is 13 residues. Trimming at V came to 5 bases and at J to 5 bases, leaving 5 bases not matched to a gene. Here the CDR3 reads CASSRDRLTEAFF. The CDR3 bases are TGTGCCAGTAGTCGGGACAGATTAACTGAAGCTTTCTTT.

This rearrangement joins TRBV11-2 to TRBJ1-4; D remains unclear. Germline V gene sequence: CDR1 SGHAT, CDR2 FQNNGV. The CDR3 consists of 12 residues. V was clipped by 2 bases and J by 7 bases, with 5 bases between them. CDR3 residues: CASSLIGEKLFF. The CDR3 bases are TGTGCCAGCAGCTTAATCGGTGAAAAACTGTTTTTT.

The chain employs TRBV4-3 and TRBJ2-1, with D tentatively TRBD1 (6 bases). Trimming cost V 4 bases and J 11 bases, with 12 bases left between them. From germline, CDR1 is LGHNA and CDR2 YSLEER. The CDR3 is made up of 12 amino acids. The CDR3 bases are TGCGCCAGCAGCCTTGACAGGTATCAGCAGTTCTTC. Translation gives CASSLDRYQQFF.

Only a few counts were recorded for this clone. The chain joins TRBV28 to TRBJ2-7; D is undetermined. The CDR3 loop spans 11 amino acids. Trimming removed 6 bases from V and 4 bases from J, with 7 bases in between. Germline loops: CDR1 MDHEN, CDR2 SYDVKM. CDR3 amino acids: CASSRVYEQYF. Here the CDR3 DNA reads TGTGCCAGCAGCAGAGTTTACGAGCAGTACTTC.